These T cell receptor beta chains were read from a single sample in a study of T-cell memory formation after mild COVID-19. TCRdb itself ran the 5' RACE reads through MiXCR, one entry per CDR3 protein. The sample contains roughly 160,000 distinct CDR3 sequences, roughly 13% of which appear only once. Specimen: PBMCs or a T cell subset sorted from them (not recorded which). These receptors originate from a man aged 18 to 30 who had mild COVID-19 (a few samples of this study predate the infection). Cell type and time point are not known. Each CDR3 is given with its conserved first and last residue. A D gene is named only where the DNA matches it firmly. The size field is filled for only some rows; it gives once, few, many or a size class.

j_call d_call v_call cdr3_length clone_size cdr3_aa cdr3_nt
TRBJ2-3 . TRBV6-6 13 few CASSDGVGDTQYF TGTGCCAGCAGTGACGGGGTGGGTGATACGCAGTATTTT
TRBJ2-5 . TRBV6-5 17 few CASSRTGAGAYQETQYF TGTGCCAGCAGTCGGACCGGGGCGGGGGCCTACCAAGAGACCCAGTACTTC
TRBJ1-4 . TRBV5-1 15 . CASSLEQGPWEKLFF TGCGCCAGCAGCTTGGAGCAGGGACCCTGGGAAAAACTGTTTTTT
TRBJ1-2 TRBD1 TRBV19 13 . CDSSRQGNYGYTF TGTGACAGTAGTCGACAGGGGAACTATGGCTACACCTTC
TRBJ2-5 TRBD2 TRBV9 18 few CASSVASLAGGLGETQYF TGTGCCAGCAGCGTAGCTTCTCTAGCGGGGGGCCTCGGAGAGACCCAGTACTTC
TRBJ2-7 . TRBV5-1 12 . CASSLDTHEQYF TGCGCCAGCAGCCTGGACACCCACGAGCAGTACTTC
TRBJ1-2 . TRBV6-5 14 . CASSYDSAGSGYTF TGTGCCAGCAGTTACGACAGTGCCGGCTCTGGCTACACCTTC
TRBJ2-7 TRBD2 TRBV5-1 14 few CASRIRGGRYEQYF TGCGCCAGCAGGATACGGGGGGGAAGATACGAGCAGTACTTC
TRBJ2-3 . TRBV14 13 few CASTGASTDTQYF TGTGCCAGCACGGGGGCCAGCACAGATACGCAGTATTTT
TRBJ2-5 . TRBV12-3/TRBV12-4 15 . CASSLKGAGGETQYF TGTGCCAGCAGTTTAAAGGGGGCGGGAGGAGAGACCCAGTACTTC
TRBJ1-1 TRBD1 TRBV5-6 15 few CASSPRTGMNTEAFF TGTGCCAGCAGCCCGAGGACAGGGATGAACACTGAAGCTTTCTTT
TRBJ2-7 . TRBV6-5 14 . CASSYSPVSYEQYF TGTGCCAGCAGTTACTCTCCCGTCTCCTACGAGCAGTACTTC
TRBJ2-3 TRBD1 TRBV7-9 17 . CASSNGQGVLWTDTQYF TGTGCCAGCAGCAACGGACAGGGTGTCCTTTGGACAGATACGCAGTATTTT
TRBJ2-1 TRBD2 TRBV7-2 15 . CASSLVAGGSDEQFF TGTGCCAGCAGCTTAGTAGCGGGGGGGAGCGATGAGCAGTTCTTC
TRBJ2-1 . TRBV5-1 12 . CASSLDLNEQFF TGCGCCAGCAGCTTGGATCTTAATGAGCAGTTCTTC
TRBJ2-1 TRBD2 TRBV20-1 15 . CSAPIAGGLTPERFF TGCAGTGCTCCGATAGCGGGGGGGCTAACCCCCGAGCGGTTCTTC
TRBJ1-1 . TRBV5-1 15 few CASSPGSGLNTEAFF TGCGCCAGCAGTCCTGGCAGTGGGTTGAACACTGAAGCTTTCTTT
TRBJ1-1 . TRBV12-3/TRBV12-4 13 few CASSFRGVSGAFF TGTGCCAGCAGTTTTAGAGGGGTGAGTGGAGCTTTCTTT
TRBJ1-4 . TRBV18 14 many CASSPLGTNEKLFF TGTGCCAGCTCACCGTTGGGGACTAATGAAAAACTGTTTTTT
TRBJ2-3 . TRBV24-1 14 medium-sized CATGGRSSPLTQYF TGTGCCACCGGGGGCCGGAGCAGTCCACTAACGCAGTATTTT
TRBJ1-1 . TRBV20-1 14 . CSARVWGPNTEAFF TGCAGTGCTAGAGTCTGGGGACCGAACACTGAAGCTTTCTTT
TRBJ1-2 . TRBV13 14 . CASSLGLQLYGYTF TGTGCCAGCAGCTTAGGCCTCCAGTTGTATGGCTACACCTTC
TRBJ1-3 . TRBV20-1 15 . CSARDPRGPGNTIYF TGCAGTGCTAGAGATCCTAGGGGTCCTGGAAACACCATATATTTT
TRBJ1-3 . TRBV5-6 15 few CASSLRGSSGNTIYF TGTGCCAGCAGCTTGAGAGGGAGTTCTGGAAACACCATATATTTT
TRBJ2-2 TRBD1 TRBV7-2 15 many CASSFGQGATGELFF TGTGCCAGCAGCTTTGGACAGGGGGCTACCGGGGAGCTGTTTTTT
TRBJ2-2 TRBD2 TRBV24-1 17 few CATSDLREGTNTGELFF TGTGCCACCAGTGATTTGAGGGAGGGGACGAACACCGGGGAGCTGTTTTTT
TRBJ1-1 . TRBV6-5 13 few CASSPEKDTEAFF TGTGCCAGCAGTCCTGAAAAGGACACTGAAGCTTTCTTT
TRBJ2-5 . TRBV7-3 14 . CASSLGTFQETQYF TGTGCCAGCAGCTTAGGGACTTTTCAAGAGACCCAGTACTTC
TRBJ2-2 . TRBV7-2 13 . CASSFLATGELFF TGTGCCAGCAGCTTCCTAGCCACCGGGGAGCTGTTTTTT
TRBJ1-2 TRBD1 TRBV5-5 14 . CASSLDRGYYGYTF TGTGCCAGCAGCTTGGACAGGGGGTACTATGGCTACACCTTC
TRBJ1-1 . TRBV5-6 14 many CASSLALRATEAFF TGTGCCAGCAGCTTGGCGCTCAGGGCCACTGAAGCTTTCTTT
TRBJ2-3 TRBD1 TRBV7-6 16 . CASSLIYRGEGDTQYF TGTGCCAGCAGCTTAATCTACAGGGGGGAAGGAGATACGCAGTATTTT
TRBJ1-6 . TRBV7-2 14 many CASSQRGADSPLHF TGTGCCAGCAGCCAACGGGGGGCGGATTCACCCCTCCACTTT
TRBJ2-5 . TRBV4-3 15 many CASSQDLGPEVTQYF TGCGCCAGCAGCCAAGATCTGGGCCCGGAGGTGACCCAGTACTTC
TRBJ2-2 TRBD1 TRBV19 14 . CAIRTGSYAGELFF TGTGCCATTAGGACAGGGAGTTATGCCGGGGAGCTGTTTTTT
TRBJ1-5 . TRBV5-1 15 many CASSAFWGSNQPQHF TGCGCCAGCAGCGCGTTTTGGGGCAGCAATCAGCCCCAGCATTTT
TRBJ2-1 . TRBV5-1 13 . CASSGVPGNEQFF TGCGCCAGCAGCGGAGTACCGGGCAATGAGCAGTTCTTC
TRBJ2-3 . TRBV12-3/TRBV12-4 15 . CASSLALGAGDTQYF TGTGCCAGCAGTTTAGCATTGGGGGCCGGGGATACGCAGTATTTT
TRBJ2-3 TRBD1 TRBV5-1 15 . CASSFLTGAPDTQYF TGCGCCAGCAGCTTTCTGACAGGGGCCCCAGATACGCAGTATTTT
TRBJ2-4 . TRBV6-5 16 few CASSPGGGQAKNIQYF TGTGCCAGCAGCCCCGGCGGGGGCCAAGCCAAAAACATTCAGTACTTC
TRBJ1-2 . TRBV5-1 14 many CASSLRGAGYGYTF TGCGCCAGCAGCTTGCGGGGGGCCGGCTATGGCTACACCTTC
TRBJ1-3 . TRBV7-2 13 . CASTEGGGNTIYF TGTGCCAGCACCGAGGGGGGTGGAAACACCATATATTTT
TRBJ2-3 TRBD2 TRBV5-1 16 many CASSLGLAENTDTQYF TGCGCCAGCAGCTTGGGTCTAGCGGAGAACACAGATACGCAGTATTTT
TRBJ2-7 TRBD2 TRBV4-3 18 few CASSHQLGTAGEPYEQYF TGCGCCAGCAGCCACCAACTCGGGACTGCGGGGGAGCCCTACGAGCAGTACTTC
TRBJ1-3 . TRBV9 15 few CASSVGVFTGNTIYF TGTGCCAGCAGCGTAGGGGTATTTACTGGAAACACCATATATTTT